This T cell receptor beta chain was retrieved from a study of blood T cell repertoires in COVID-19. Study information: Recovery among Cohort 3 donors was established by two negative PCRs, clearance, or symptom resolution. Sample material is recorded as cDNA or gDNA derived from T cells, B-cell-depleted T cells, or PBMCs.

The CDR3 has 15 amino acids. Germline CDR1 is MNHEY and CDR2 is SMNVEV (reference sequence). The V and J ends lost 0 bases and 2 bases, in that order; junction bases with no gene match: 4. Only in-frame clones appear in the TCRdb table, and some are missing; sequencing was by immunoSEQ multiplex PCR. The repertoire consists of around 290,000 clones, with 88% occurring once and the leading ten covering roughly 2%. Clinical histories supplied by participants themselves formed the basis of cohort assignment. This clone has just a few counts. The clonotype originates from a woman aged 60-70 years in a cohort exposed to, infected with or recovered from COVID-19 (not recorded which). The sequenced material came from PBMCs or T cells enriched from blood (not recorded which). This chain uses TRBV27 with TRBJ2-7, with 7 bases fitting TRBD1. Here the CDR3 DNA reads TGTGCCAGCAGTTTATCAGGGGGCGGCGCCTACGAGCAGTACTTC. It is translated as CASSLSGGGAYEQYF.